Following are 9 T cell receptor beta chains from one sample sequenced in a study of T cell responses to AZD1222 COVID-19 vaccine. The data were produced by immunoSEQ multiplex PCR, yet TCRdb's version contains in-frame clones alone and is incomplete. The table has 120,000 to 150,000 clones, about 92% seen once. Sequenced here: peripheral blood, sampled on day 0 of AZD1222 vaccination. These receptors were obtained from an adult in good health.

The gene calls are TRBV9 and TRBJ2-5; 7 bases map to TRBD2. The V segment lost 4 bases and the J segment 7 bases; nucleotides outside the gene matches: 7. Germline V gene sequence: CDR1 SGDLS, CDR2 YYNGEE. The CDR3 totals 13 residues. Written as DNA, the CDR3 is TGTGCCAGCAGCCCCGGGGGGATGGGGACCCAGTACTTC. Its protein is CASSPGGMGTQYF.

This chain uses TRBV5-4 with TRBJ1-1, with 8 nucleotides matching TRBD1. The CDR3 totals 13 residues. V shed 6 bases, J shed 8 bases, and the junction held 9 bases outside the gene matches. Germline loops: CDR1 SGHNT, CDR2 YYREEE (reference sequence). The CDR3 protein is CASTQYRGEEAFF. DNA for the CDR3: TGTGCCAGCACTCAATACAGGGGGGAGGAAGCTTTCTTT.

This chain links TRBV29-1 with TRBJ2-1; D possibly uses TRBD1 or TRBD2 (5 bases each). The CDR3 runs 11 residues. Trimming removed 7 bases at V and 8 bases at J, with 12 bases between. Per germline, CDR1 SQVTM and CDR2 ANQGSEA. The CDR3 DNA is TGCAGCGGGGGGACCTCCTATGAGCAGTTCTTC. Protein product: CSGGTSYEQFF.

The chain links TRBV18 to TRBJ2-1, with a weak D call TRBD2 (6 bases). The CDR3 is 16 amino acids. V lost 2 bases and J 0 bases, leaving 11 bases between the germline ends. CDR1 is KGHSH and CDR2 is LQKENI in the germline V gene. This CDR3 is CASSPRAGSSYNEQFF. The CDR3 DNA is TGTGCCAGCTCACCAAGGGCGGGGAGCTCCTACAATGAGCAGTTCTTC. The entire variable domain, with the rest obtained from reference TRBV18 and TRBJ2-1, is as follows: NAGVMQNPRHLVRRRGQEARLRCSPMKGHSHVYWYRQLPEEGLKFMVYLQKENIIDESGMPKERFSAEFPKEGPSILRIQQVVRGDSAAYFCASSPRAGSSYNEQFFGPGTRLTVL.

This sequence joins TRBV3-1 (or the pseudogene TRBV3-2) and TRBJ2-1, with D possibly TRBD2 on 5 matching bases. The CDR3 runs to 12 residues. V lost 4 bases to trimming and J lost 8 bases, with 9 bases between them. Germline V gene sequence: CDR1 LGHDT, CDR2 YNNKEL (reference sequence). The CDR3 DNA follows: TGTGCCAGCAGCCGCCCTAGCTATGAGCAGTTCTTC. It is translated as CASSRPSYEQFF.

The CDR3 nucleotides read TGTGCCAGCAGCCGGACAGCTACTTCCCGTATGAACACTGAAGCTTTCTTT. Residues: CASSRTATSRMNTEAFF. The chain carries TRBV7-3 and TRBJ1-1, with a tentative D call TRBD1 (6 bases). In germline, CDR1 is SGHTA, CDR2 FQGTGA. This CDR3 is 17 amino acids long. Trimming shortened V by 5 bases and J by 0 bases, and 19 bases separated the two germline ends.

With respect to this clone: This sample also contains other DNA sequences that code for the same CDR3. The chain combines TRBV2 with TRBJ1-1; the D gene is possibly TRBD1 (6 bases). The ends were cut back, 6 bases at V and 2 bases at J, with 7 bases in the middle. Germline values: CDR1 SNHLY, CDR2 FYNNEI. CDR3 length: 12 amino acids. CDR3 DNA: TGTGCCAGCAGAGGGGGAAACACTGAAGCTTTCTTT. Residues: CASRGGNTEAFF.

The CDR3 nucleotides read TGCAGCGTTGTGCAGCGGGGCGACTCCTACAATGAGCAGTTCTTC. Translating gives CSVVQRGDSYNEQFF. The V call is TRBV29-1, the J call TRBJ2-1; TRBD2 aligns across 7 bases. With 4 bases clipped from V and 0 bases from J, the junction kept 6 bases outside the gene matches. Germline V gene sequence: CDR1 SQVTM, CDR2 ANQGSEA. CDR3 length: 15 amino acids.

A single count supports this clone. The genes are TRBV19 and TRBJ2-5, with a tentative D call TRBD2 (5 bases). Germline CDR1 and CDR2: LNHDA and SQIVND (reference sequence). Trimming removed 9 bases at V and 9 bases at J, with 11 bases between. The CDR3 covers 10 residues. CDR3 region: CASGRGPQYF. In nucleotides, the CDR3 is TGTGCCAGCGGCCGAGGGCCCCAGTACTTC.